The sequence of this TCR beta chain was determined in a study of T cell changes during pregnancy in multiple sclerosis. As regards this clone: Different DNA sequences within this sample yield the same CDR3.

Deletions cut 4 bases from V and 0 bases from J, with 9 bases between. The CDR3 has 14 residues. The germline CDR1 and CDR2 sequences are MNHEY and SVGAGI. Generated by immunoSEQ multiplex PCR, the TCRdb table keeps only in-frame clones and is missing some. The table records about 60,000 clones, around 92% of them present only once. The clonotype comes from a female donor with multiple sclerosis, enrolled in a pregnancy study. This specimen consisted of peripheral blood, obtained in the first trimester of pregnancy. The rearrangement joins TRBV6-5 to TRBJ1-1; D is ambiguous. For the CDR3, the DNA is TGTGCCAGCAGTTTCGGCCAGGTGAACACTGAAGCTTTCTTT. Protein product: CASSFGQVNTEAFF.